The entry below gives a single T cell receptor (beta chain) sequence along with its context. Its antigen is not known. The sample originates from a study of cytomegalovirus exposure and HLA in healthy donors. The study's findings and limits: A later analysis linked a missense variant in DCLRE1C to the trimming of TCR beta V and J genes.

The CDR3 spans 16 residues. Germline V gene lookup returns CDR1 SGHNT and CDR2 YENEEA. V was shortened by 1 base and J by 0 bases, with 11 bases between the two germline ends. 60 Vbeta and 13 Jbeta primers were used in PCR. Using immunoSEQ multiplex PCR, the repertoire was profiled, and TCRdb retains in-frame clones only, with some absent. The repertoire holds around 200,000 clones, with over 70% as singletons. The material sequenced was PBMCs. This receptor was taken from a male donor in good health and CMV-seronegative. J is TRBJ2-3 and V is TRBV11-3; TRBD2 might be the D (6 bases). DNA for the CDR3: TGTGCCAGCAGCTTAGGCCGGGGGACTAGCACAGATACGCAGTATTTT. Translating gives CASSLGRGTSTDTQYF.